This entry concerns a single TCR beta chain. This specimen comes from a study of T cells expressing NK-cell markers. Study in general: It was sorted CD3+CD56+NKG2C+, CD3+CD56+NKG2C- and CD3+CD56-NKG2C+ T cells that supplied the TCR beta repertoires.

This CDR3 has 19 amino acids. The V gene's germline CDR1 is SGHRS and CDR2 YFSETQ. TCRdb re-called the 5' RACE reads and catalogs CDR3 proteins one per entry, DNA excluded. Listed are 500,000 to 700,000 distinct CDR3 sequences; under 4.5% falls within the top ten. The source material was blood T cells: a sorted CD56 or NKG2C T cell subset, CD4+ or CD8+ T cells, or bulk PBMC T cells (not recorded which). The receptor was derived from a man aged 18-30 years in good health. This chain links TRBV5-1 with TRBJ2-1; TCRdb outputs TRBD2, but without DNA this stays unchecked. CDR3 in amino acids: CASSSITSSGTFSYNEQFF. Full variable domain (remainder filled in from reference TRBV5-1 and TRBJ2-1): KAGVTQTPRYLIKTRGQQVTLSCSPISGHRSVSWYQQTPGQGLQFLFEYFSETQRNKGNFPGRFSGRQFSNSRSEMNVSTLELGDSALYLCASSSITSSGTFSYNEQFFGPGTRLTVL.